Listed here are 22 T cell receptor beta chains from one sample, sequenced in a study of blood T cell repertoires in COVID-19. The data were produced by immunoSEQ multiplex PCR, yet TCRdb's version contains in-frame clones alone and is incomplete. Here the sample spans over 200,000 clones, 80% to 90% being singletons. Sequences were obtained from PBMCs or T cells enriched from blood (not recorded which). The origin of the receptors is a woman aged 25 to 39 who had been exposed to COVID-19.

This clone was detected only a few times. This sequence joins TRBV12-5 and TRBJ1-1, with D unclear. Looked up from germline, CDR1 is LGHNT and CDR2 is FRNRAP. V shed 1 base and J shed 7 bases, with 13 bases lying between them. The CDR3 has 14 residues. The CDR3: CASGLGIAGIEAFF. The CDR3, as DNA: TGTGCTAGTGGTTTGGGTATCGCAGGCATTGAAGCTTTCTTT.

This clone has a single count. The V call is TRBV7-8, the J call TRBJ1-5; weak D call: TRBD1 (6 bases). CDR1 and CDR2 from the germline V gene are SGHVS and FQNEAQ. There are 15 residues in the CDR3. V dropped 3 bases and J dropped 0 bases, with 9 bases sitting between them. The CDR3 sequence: CASSFGRGSNQPQHF. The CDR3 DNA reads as TGTGCCAGCAGCTTTGGCAGGGGTAGCAATCAGCCCCAGCATTTT.

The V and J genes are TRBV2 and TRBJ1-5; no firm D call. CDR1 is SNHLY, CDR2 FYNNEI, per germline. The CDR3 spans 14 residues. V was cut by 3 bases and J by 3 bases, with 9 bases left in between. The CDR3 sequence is CASSESGVNQPQHF. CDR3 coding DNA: TGTGCCAGCAGTGAGTCCGGGGTCAATCAGCCCCAGCATTTT. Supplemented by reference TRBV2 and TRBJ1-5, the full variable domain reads EPEVTQTPSHQVTQMGQEVILRCVPISNHLYFYWYRQILGQKVEFLVSFYNNEISEKSEIFDDQFSVERPDGSNFTLKIRSTKLEDSAMYFCASSESGVNQPQHFGDGTRLSIL.

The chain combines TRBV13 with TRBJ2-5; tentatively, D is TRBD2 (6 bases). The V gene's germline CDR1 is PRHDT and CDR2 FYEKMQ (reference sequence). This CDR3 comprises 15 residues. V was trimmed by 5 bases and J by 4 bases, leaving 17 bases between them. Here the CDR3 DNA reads TGTGCCAGCAGCCCCCGGACTACCCCCTTAGAGACCCAGTACTTC. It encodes CASSPRTTPLETQYF.

CDR3 region: CASSLTGGGYGYTF. The CDR3 DNA reads as TGTGCCAGCAGTTTGACAGGGGGAGGGTATGGCTACACCTTC. The chain carries TRBV27 and TRBJ1-2, with 9 bases lining up with TRBD1. The CDR3 sequence is 14 residues long. Trimming at V came to 3 bases and at J to 5 bases, leaving 4 bases not matched to a gene. The germline gives CDR1 MNHEY, CDR2 SMNVEV (reference sequence).

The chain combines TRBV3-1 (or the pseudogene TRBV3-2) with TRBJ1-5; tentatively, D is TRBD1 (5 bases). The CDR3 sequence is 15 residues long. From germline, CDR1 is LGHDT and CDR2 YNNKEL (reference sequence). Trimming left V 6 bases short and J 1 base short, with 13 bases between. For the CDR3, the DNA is TGTGCCAGCAGTTGGGGCTTATACAGCAATCAGCCCCAGCATTTT. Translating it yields CASSWGLYSNQPQHF.

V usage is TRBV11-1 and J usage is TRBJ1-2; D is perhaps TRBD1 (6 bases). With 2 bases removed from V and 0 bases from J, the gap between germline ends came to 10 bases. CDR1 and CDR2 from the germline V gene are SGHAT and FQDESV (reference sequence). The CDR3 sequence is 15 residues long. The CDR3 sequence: CASSLLGAANYGYTF. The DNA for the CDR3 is TGTGCCAGCAGCTTATTGGGGGCAGCTAACTATGGCTACACCTTC.

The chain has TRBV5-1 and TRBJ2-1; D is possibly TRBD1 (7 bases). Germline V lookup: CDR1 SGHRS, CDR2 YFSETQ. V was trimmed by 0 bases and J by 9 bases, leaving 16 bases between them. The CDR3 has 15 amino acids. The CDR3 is CASSLVSGGGGEQFF. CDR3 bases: TGCGCCAGCAGCTTGGTGAGTGGAGGGGGCGGTGAGCAGTTCTTC.

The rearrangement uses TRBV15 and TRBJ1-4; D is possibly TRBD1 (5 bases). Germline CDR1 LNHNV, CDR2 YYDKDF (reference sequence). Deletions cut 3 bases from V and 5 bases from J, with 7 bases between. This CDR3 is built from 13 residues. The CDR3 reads CATSSRGNEKLFF. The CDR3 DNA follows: TGTGCCACCAGCAGTAGGGGAAATGAAAAACTGTTTTTT.

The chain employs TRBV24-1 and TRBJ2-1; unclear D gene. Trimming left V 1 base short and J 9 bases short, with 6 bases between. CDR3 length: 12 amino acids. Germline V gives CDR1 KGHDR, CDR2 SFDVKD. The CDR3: CATSDFLAEQFF. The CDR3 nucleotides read TGTGCCACCAGTGATTTTCTGGCTGAGCAGTTCTTC.

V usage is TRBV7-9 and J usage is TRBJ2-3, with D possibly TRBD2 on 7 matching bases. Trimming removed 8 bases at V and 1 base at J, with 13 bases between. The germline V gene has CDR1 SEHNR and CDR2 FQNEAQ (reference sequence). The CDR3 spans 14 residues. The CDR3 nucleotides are TGTGCCAGCGTAGGAGGGGGGGGCACAGATACGCAGTATTTT. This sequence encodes CASVGGGGTDTQYF.

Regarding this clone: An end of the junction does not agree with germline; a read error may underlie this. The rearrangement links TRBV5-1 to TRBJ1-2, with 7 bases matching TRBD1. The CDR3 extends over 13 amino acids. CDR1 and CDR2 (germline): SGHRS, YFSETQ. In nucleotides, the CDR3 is TGCGCCAGTAGCACTCAGGGGGTGGTTGGCTACGCCTTC. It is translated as CASSTQGVVGYAF.

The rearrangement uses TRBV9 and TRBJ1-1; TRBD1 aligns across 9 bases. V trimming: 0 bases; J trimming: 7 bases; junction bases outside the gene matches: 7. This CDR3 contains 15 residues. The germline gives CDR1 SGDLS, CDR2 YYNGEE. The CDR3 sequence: CASSVAGTGRNEAFF. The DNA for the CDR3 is TGTGCCAGCAGCGTAGCGGGGACAGGGAGGAATGAAGCTTTCTTT.

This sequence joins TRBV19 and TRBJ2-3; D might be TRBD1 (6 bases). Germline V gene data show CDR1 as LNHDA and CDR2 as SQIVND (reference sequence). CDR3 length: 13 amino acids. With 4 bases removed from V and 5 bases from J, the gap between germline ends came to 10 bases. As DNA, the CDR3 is TGTGCCAGTAGTAACAGGGCGGTAGATACGCAGTATTTT. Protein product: CASSNRAVDTQYF.

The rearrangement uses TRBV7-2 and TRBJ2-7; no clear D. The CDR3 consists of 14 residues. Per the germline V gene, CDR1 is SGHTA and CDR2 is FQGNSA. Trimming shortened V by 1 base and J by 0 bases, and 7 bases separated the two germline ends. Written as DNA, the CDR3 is TGTGCCAGCAGCTTAGATGAGGCCTCCTACGAGCAGTACTTC. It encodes CASSLDEASYEQYF.

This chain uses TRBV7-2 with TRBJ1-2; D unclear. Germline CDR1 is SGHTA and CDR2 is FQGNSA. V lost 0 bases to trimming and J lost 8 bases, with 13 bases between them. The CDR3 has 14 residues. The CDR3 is CASSLARGRMGYTF. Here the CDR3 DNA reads TGTGCCAGCAGCTTAGCGCGCGGGAGAATGGGCTACACCTTC.

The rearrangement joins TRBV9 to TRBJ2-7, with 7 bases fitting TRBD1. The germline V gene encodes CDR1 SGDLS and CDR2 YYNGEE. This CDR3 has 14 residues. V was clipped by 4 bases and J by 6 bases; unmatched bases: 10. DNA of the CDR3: TGTGCCAGCAGCACACAGACAGGGTCGGTCGAGCAGTACTTC. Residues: CASSTQTGSVEQYF.

The CDR3 bases are TGTGCCAGCAGCTCTCAACCCACAACCGAGCTAGCGGGGGGGCCCAACGAGCAGTACTTC. Protein sequence: CASSSQPTTELAGGPNEQYF. The chain is built from TRBV11-3 and TRBJ2-7; 12 positions match TRBD2. The CDR3 extends over 20 amino acids. Losses at the gene ends were 4 bases for V and 5 bases for J; bases not matched to a gene: 21. CDR1 and CDR2 from the germline V gene are SGHNT and YENEEA.

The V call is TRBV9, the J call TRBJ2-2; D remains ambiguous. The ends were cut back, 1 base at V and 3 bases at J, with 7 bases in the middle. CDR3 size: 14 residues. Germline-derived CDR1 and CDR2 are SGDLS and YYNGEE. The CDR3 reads CASSVLSYTGELFF. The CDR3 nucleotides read TGTGCCAGCAGCGTATTGTCGTACACCGGGGAGCTGTTTTTT.

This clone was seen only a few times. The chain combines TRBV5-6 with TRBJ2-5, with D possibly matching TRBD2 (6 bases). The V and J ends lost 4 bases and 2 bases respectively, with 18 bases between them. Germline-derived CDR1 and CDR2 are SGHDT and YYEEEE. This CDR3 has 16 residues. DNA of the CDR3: TGTGCCAGCAGCGGTGGGGGACTGGGGCTACAAGAGACCCAGTACTTC. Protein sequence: CASSGGGLGLQETQYF.

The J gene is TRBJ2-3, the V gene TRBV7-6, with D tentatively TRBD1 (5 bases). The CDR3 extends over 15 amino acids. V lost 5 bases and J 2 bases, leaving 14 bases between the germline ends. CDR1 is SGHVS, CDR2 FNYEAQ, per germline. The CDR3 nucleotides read TGTGCCAGCAGCAAGGACACCGGTTACACAGATACGCAGTATTTT. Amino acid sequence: CASSKDTGYTDTQYF.

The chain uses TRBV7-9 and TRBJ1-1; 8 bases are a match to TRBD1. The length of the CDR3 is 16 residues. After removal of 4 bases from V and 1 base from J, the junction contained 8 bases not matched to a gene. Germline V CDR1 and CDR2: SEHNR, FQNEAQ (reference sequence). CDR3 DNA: TGTGCCAGCAGCTCCGGACAGGGAGGGACGAACACTGAAGCTTTCTTT. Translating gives CASSSGQGGTNTEAFF. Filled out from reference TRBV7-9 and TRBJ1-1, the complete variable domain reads DTGVSQNPRHKITKRGQNVTFRCDPISEHNRLYWYRQTLGQGPEFLTYFQNEAQLEKSRLLSDRFSAERPKGSFSTLEIQRTEQGDSAMYLCASSSGQGGTNTEAFFGQGTRLTVV.